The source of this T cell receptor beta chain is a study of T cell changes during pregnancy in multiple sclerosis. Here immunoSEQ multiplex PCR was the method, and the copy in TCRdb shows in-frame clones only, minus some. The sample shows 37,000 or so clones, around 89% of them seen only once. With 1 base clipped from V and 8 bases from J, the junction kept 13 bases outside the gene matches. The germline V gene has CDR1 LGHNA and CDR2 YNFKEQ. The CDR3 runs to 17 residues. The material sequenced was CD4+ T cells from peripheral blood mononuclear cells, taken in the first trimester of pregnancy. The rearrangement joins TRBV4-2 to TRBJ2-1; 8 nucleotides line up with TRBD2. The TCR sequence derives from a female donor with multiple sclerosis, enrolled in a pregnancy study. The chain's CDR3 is CASSQARSGSLFDEQFF. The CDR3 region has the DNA TGTGCCAGCAGCCAAGCCAGAAGCGGGAGTCTTTTTGATGAGCAGTTCTTC.